The next 30 T cell receptor beta chains were all read from a single sample in a study of long-term antiretroviral therapy in people with HIV (dated by TCRdb to 2021 to 2024). The immunoSEQ hsTCRB v3.0 assay was used at survey level resolution to sequence the TRB variable region. TCRdb carries this immuneACCESS record with in-frame sequences only. Its versions omit some clonotypes, under half of them owing to an unresolved V gene in the studies checked, with the rest unexplained. The sample table records around 20,000 clones; 76% of these occur just once. The ten largest clones represent about 9.9% of the sample. This specimen was unsorted PBMCs, taken 0.5 years before starting antiretroviral therapy. The receptors were sampled from a man between 18 and 35 years old with HIV.

The chain links TRBV7-9 to TRBJ2-1, with 9 bases aligning to TRBD2. CDR1 and CDR2 from the germline V gene are SEHNR and FQNEAQ (reference sequence). This CDR3 contains 17 residues. V lost 1 base, J lost 0 bases, and 4 bases stayed unmatched. The CDR3 sequence: CASSLELSGSSYNEQFF. DNA for the CDR3: TGTGCCAGCAGCTTAGAGCTTAGCGGGAGCTCCTACAATGAGCAGTTCTTC.

The V call is TRBV9, the J call TRBJ1-1, with D possibly being TRBD1 (5 bases). V was pared by 0 bases and J by 0 bases, with 15 bases between. The CDR3 has 17 residues. Germline CDR1 SGDLS, CDR2 YYNGEE. The CDR3 here is CASSVGPGMGLNTEAFF. Here the CDR3 DNA reads TGTGCCAGCAGCGTAGGCCCAGGGATGGGTCTGAACACTGAAGCTTTCTTT.

The chain joins TRBV7-8 to TRBJ2-7; 14 bases map to TRBD2. The junction had 3 bases not matched to a gene; V was cut back by 5 bases and J by 3 bases. Germline V gives CDR1 SGHVS, CDR2 FQNEAQ. This CDR3 has 15 residues. Here the CDR3 reads CASSGTSGGLYEQYF. CDR3 nucleotides: TGTGCCAGCAGCGGGACTAGCGGGGGACTCTACGAGCAGTACTTC.

The CDR3 reads CAISGNRGNYGYTF. The CDR3 DNA is TGTGCCATCAGCGGCAACAGGGGGAACTATGGCTACACCTTC. The rearrangement links TRBV10-3 to TRBJ1-2, with 8 bases that match TRBD1. Germline loops: CDR1 ENHRY, CDR2 SYGVKD. This CDR3 contains 14 residues. The trim removed 6 bases at V and 2 bases at J, leaving 5 bases unmatched.

The chain links TRBV27 to TRBJ2-7, with a tentative D call TRBD1 (6 bases). There are 13 residues in the CDR3. V gave up 3 bases and J gave up 6 bases, with 12 bases separating them. Germline V gives CDR1 MNHEY, CDR2 SMNVEV (reference sequence). CDR3 protein: CASSFSDRFEQYF. As DNA, the CDR3 is TGTGCCAGCAGTTTCTCCGACAGGTTCGAGCAGTACTTC.

V is TRBV27 and J is TRBJ1-1, with 7 bases lining up with TRBD1. The CDR3 has 14 residues. J lost 4 bases, V lost 6 bases, and 8 bases had no gene match. The germline gives CDR1 MNHEY, CDR2 SMNVEV (reference sequence). The CDR3 is CASRLQGLGTEAFF. In DNA, the CDR3 is TGTGCCAGCAGACTACAGGGGTTGGGCACTGAAGCTTTCTTT.

This chain connects TRBV19 to TRBJ1-5; D uncertain. This CDR3 has 17 residues. From germline, CDR1 is LNHDA and CDR2 SQIVND (reference sequence). V lost 5 bases and J 0 bases, leaving 17 bases between the germline ends. The CDR3 nucleotides are TGTGCCAGTAGTGCCCCAGACACCTACCCTAGCAATCAGCCCCAGCATTTT. Its translation: CASSAPDTYPSNQPQHF.

This clone was found once. The V and J genes are TRBV11-2 and TRBJ1-1, with D unresolved. This CDR3 has 14 amino acids. CDR1 is SGHAT, CDR2 FQNNGV, per germline. V was shortened by 5 bases and J by 4 bases, with 14 bases between the two germline ends. CDR3 sequence (DNA): TGTGCCAGCAGCCGATCCGGCGGGCCCACTGAAGCTTTCTTT. Translation: CASSRSGGPTEAFF.

In its sample, this clone was seen a few times. CDR3 coding DNA: TGTGCCAGCAGTTGGACCGACTGGGGGAATGAGCAGTTCTTC. It codes for CASSWTDWGNEQFF. The rearrangement links TRBV6-5 to TRBJ2-1; D is perhaps TRBD1 or TRBD2 (5 bases each). V was pared by 4 bases and J by 7 bases, with 14 bases between. This CDR3 is built from 14 residues. Germline CDR1 is MNHEY and CDR2 is SVGAGI.

The chain has TRBV6-6 and TRBJ1-1, with no clear D. Trimming cost V 7 bases and J 11 bases, with 8 bases left between them. This CDR3 has 9 residues. Per germline, CDR1 MNHNY and CDR2 SVGAGI (reference sequence). The CDR3 DNA follows: TGTGCCAGCACGAATGTGGCTTTCTTT. Translated: CASTNVAFF.

V and J are TRBV7-6 and TRBJ2-7; tentatively, D is TRBD1 (6 bases). Germline assignment: CDR1 SGHVS and CDR2 FNYEAQ. The CDR3 length is 15 residues. With 2 bases removed from V and 3 bases from J, the gap between germline ends came to 14 bases. The CDR3 here is CASSLFNGQSYEQYF. Written as DNA, the CDR3 is TGTGCCAGCAGCTTATTTAACGGACAGAGCTACGAGCAGTACTTC.

The chain has TRBV4-3 and TRBJ2-1, with D unresolved. The CDR3 contains 13 residues. V was pared by 4 bases and J by 2 bases, with 6 bases between. Germline lookup yields CDR1 LGHNA and CDR2 YSLEER. The chain's CDR3 is CASSLSPYNEQFF. In DNA, the CDR3 is TGCGCCAGCAGCCTTTCGCCCTACAATGAGCAGTTCTTC.

This sequence joins TRBV6-1 and TRBJ1-1, with 7 bases aligning to TRBD1. The V gene's germline CDR1 is MNHNS and CDR2 SASEGT. The CDR3 covers 20 residues. The V gene end was trimmed by 4 bases and the J gene end by 0 bases; junction bases not matched to a gene: 20. CDR3 loop: CASSGPPSLSRTGMNTEAFF. CDR3 DNA: TGTGCCAGCAGTGGCCCGCCGTCTCTCTCCAGGACAGGCATGAACACTGAAGCTTTCTTT.

The chain combines TRBV6-5 with TRBJ1-1, with D uncertain. This CDR3 comprises 13 residues. V gave up 3 bases and J gave up 8 bases, with 13 bases separating them. Germline loops: CDR1 MNHEY, CDR2 SVGAGI. As DNA, the CDR3 is TGTGCCAGCAGTTATGTCGTCGCCGCAGAAGCTTTCTTT. Translation: CASSYVVAAEAFF.

This clone was picked up one time. This chain joins TRBV5-6 and TRBJ1-1; D is possibly TRBD1 (5 bases). V lost 0 bases and J 1 base, leaving 7 bases between the germline ends. The CDR3 consists of 14 residues. CDR1 SGHDT and CDR2 YYEEEE come from the germline V gene. CDR3 nucleotide sequence: TGTGCCAGCAGCTTGGGGGGGGAGAACACTGAAGCTTTCTTT. Translation: CASSLGGENTEAFF.

The chain carries TRBV6-1 and TRBJ2-7; 8 bases are a match to TRBD2. Germline V gene lookup returns CDR1 MNHNS and CDR2 SASEGT. V dropped 7 bases and J dropped 2; count of bases not matched to a gene: 4. This CDR3 is built from 13 residues. This CDR3 reads CASTREGTYEQYF. Here the CDR3 DNA reads TGTGCCAGCACCCGGGAGGGCACCTACGAGCAGTACTTC.

The chain uses TRBV11-2 and TRBJ2-3; D perhaps matches TRBD2 (6 bases). V was cut by 5 bases and J by 0 bases, with 18 bases left in between. CDR1 is SGHAT, CDR2 FQNNGV, per germline. There are 17 residues in the CDR3. The CDR3 nucleotides read TGTGCCAGCAGCCCCGGGTGGGCAGGGACTAGCACAGATACGCAGTATTTT. This codes for CASSPGWAGTSTDTQYF.

V and J are TRBV14 and TRBJ1-6, with D possibly TRBD1 on 5 matching bases. Trimming removed 4 bases at V and 16 bases at J, with 14 bases between. The CDR3 contains 12 residues. CDR1 is SGHDN and CDR2 is FVKESK in the germline V gene. The CDR3 region is CASSPKGTFLHF. In nucleotides, the CDR3 is TGTGCCAGCAGCCCGAAAGGGACTTTTCTCCACTTT.

This clone was found a few times. V is TRBV29-1 and J is TRBJ1-3; the match to TRBD1 covers 7 bases. The CDR3 is 14 amino acids. The germline V gene encodes CDR1 SQVTM and CDR2 ANQGSEA. The ends lost 7 bases at V and 4 bases at J; junction bases unmatched: 10. Here the CDR3 reads CSAEGQLGGNTIYF. The CDR3 nucleotides read TGCAGCGCAGAGGGACAGCTGGGAGGAAACACCATATATTTT.

The chain joins TRBV19 to TRBJ2-1; D is perhaps TRBD2 (6 bases). The CDR3 consists of 12 residues. Per germline, CDR1 LNHDA and CDR2 SQIVND (reference sequence). V was shortened by 3 bases and J by 7 bases, with 7 bases between the two germline ends. CDR3 sequence (DNA): TGTGCCAGTAGTATCGGAGGGAATGAGCAGTTCTTC. Translation gives CASSIGGNEQFF.

The J gene is TRBJ1-1, the V gene TRBV6-5, with no clear D. V was pared by 7 bases and J by 1 base, with 4 bases between. Germline CDR1 MNHEY, CDR2 SVGAGI. The CDR3 sequence is 11 residues long. This CDR3 reads CASKENTEAFF. CDR3 nucleotides: TGTGCCAGCAAGGAGAACACTGAAGCTTTCTTT.

The chain is built from TRBV5-6 and TRBJ2-6, with D perhaps matching TRBD2 (5 bases). Germline CDR1 reads SGHDT; CDR2 reads YYEEEE. V was clipped by 3 bases and J by 0 bases, with 7 bases between them. This CDR3 comprises 15 residues. The CDR3 reads CASSYGVSGANVLTF. The CDR3 coding sequence is TGTGCCAGCAGCTACGGGGTCTCTGGGGCCAACGTCCTGACTTTC.

The V gene is TRBV7-3, the J gene TRBJ2-1; D gene uncertain. The germline gives CDR1 SGHTA, CDR2 FQGTGA. The V gene lost 5 bases and the J gene lost 8 bases, with 13 bases spanning the gap. The CDR3 has 13 residues. This chain's CDR3 is CASSPSSSYEQFF. Here the CDR3 DNA reads TGTGCCAGCAGCCCGAGTAGTAGCTATGAGCAGTTCTTC. Based on the CDR3 plus reference TRBV7-3 and TRBJ2-1, the full variable domain is GAGVSQTPSNKVTEKGKYVELRCDPISGHTALYWYRQSLGQGPEFLIYFQGTGAADDSGLPNDRFFAVRPEGSVSTLKIQRTERGDSAVYLCASSPSSSYEQFFGPGTRLTVL.

The V and J genes are TRBV7-9 and TRBJ1-4, with TRBD1 as a possible D gene (5 bases). Trimming pared 1 base from V and 6 bases from J, leaving 6 bases between. CDR1 is SEHNR and CDR2 is FQNEAQ in the germline V gene (reference sequence). This CDR3 comprises 13 residues. This chain's CDR3 is CASSLGGDEKLFF. The CDR3 coding sequence is TGTGCCAGCAGCTTAGGAGGGGATGAAAAACTGTTTTTT. The full variable domain, completed using reference TRBV7-9 and TRBJ1-4, is DTGVSQNPRHKITKRGQNVTFRCDPISEHNRLYWYRQTLGQGPEFLTYFQNEAQLEKSRLLSDRFSAERPKGSFSTLEIQRTEQGDSAMYLCASSLGGDEKLFFGSGTQLSVL.

The rearrangement joins TRBV19 to TRBJ1-1; no clear D. Germline lookup yields CDR1 LNHDA and CDR2 SQIVND (reference sequence). This CDR3 has 13 residues. Trimming took off 7 bases at V and 8 bases at J, with 17 bases between the two ends. The CDR3 DNA sequence: TGTGCCAGTACCAATGGGTGGAGAACCGAAGCTTTCTTT. Protein: CASTNGWRTEAFF.

The gene calls are TRBV7-8 and TRBJ2-7; D perhaps matches TRBD2 (6 bases). Germline V CDR1 and CDR2: SGHVS, FQNEAQ. The CDR3 extends over 15 amino acids. The V end lost 5 bases, the J end lost 3 bases, and 17 bases lay between the germline ends. CDR3 in DNA: TGTGCCAGCAGCCCGCGTGATAGCGGAGACTACGAGCAGTACTTC. The encoded protein is CASSPRDSGDYEQYF.

CDR3 in DNA: TGTGCCATCGGGGTCGGGAAACTGTTTTTT. Its protein is CAIGVGKLFF. This rearrangement joins TRBV19 to TRBJ1-4; D gene unclear. Per germline, CDR1 LNHDA and CDR2 SQIVND (reference sequence). The V gene lost 10 bases and the J gene lost 11 bases, with 11 bases spanning the gap. The CDR3 has 10 residues.

The sample holds a few counts of this clone. J is TRBJ1-4 and V is TRBV5-1; no clear D gene. The V gene's germline CDR1 is SGHRS and CDR2 YFSETQ. The CDR3 runs to 13 residues. V dropped 4 bases and J dropped 7 bases, with 11 bases sitting between them. CDR3 DNA sequence: TGCGCCAGCAGCGCCGACGTAGGTGAAAAACTGTTTTTT. Encoded protein: CASSADVGEKLFF.

The J gene is TRBJ1-2, the V gene TRBV4-2; weak D call: TRBD1 (5 bases). The CDR3 loop spans 17 amino acids. V lost 0 bases and J lost 3, with 17 bases in between. Germline values: CDR1 LGHNA, CDR2 YNFKEQ. As DNA, the CDR3 is TGTGCCAGCAGCCAAGATTGGGGCCCAAAAGTGGACTATGGCTACACCTTC. The encoded protein is CASSQDWGPKVDYGYTF.

This rearrangement joins TRBV28 to TRBJ2-2, with a possible D match to TRBD2 (5 bases). Germline values: CDR1 MDHEN, CDR2 SYDVKM. The CDR3 spans 16 residues. V was clipped by 1 base and J by 4 bases, with 13 bases between them. CDR3 sequence: CASSLLLAWSTGELFF. In DNA form, the CDR3 reads TGTGCCAGCAGTTTATTGCTAGCCTGGAGCACCGGGGAGCTGTTTTTT.